The clone carrying this T cell receptor (beta chain) was recorded a few times. This sample was taken from a study of blood T cell repertoires in COVID-19. Per the germline V gene, CDR1 is MDHEN and CDR2 is SYDVKM. The CDR3 is made up of 14 amino acids. V lost 5 bases to trimming and J lost 1 base; unmatched junction nucleotides: 2. Clones were sequenced by immunoSEQ multiplex PCR, and TCRdb holds only the in-frame ones, with some missing. Among about 39,000 clones listed, 70% to 80% were seen once. The genes are TRBV28 and TRBJ2-3; 8 nucleotides line up with TRBD2. This receptor was identified in a man in his sixties or seventies with acute or convalescent COVID-19. Sequencing was carried out using peripheral blood. The CDR3 nucleotides read TGTGCCAGCAGTATGGGACTAGGCACAGATACGCAGTATTTT. It encodes CASSMGLGTDTQYF.